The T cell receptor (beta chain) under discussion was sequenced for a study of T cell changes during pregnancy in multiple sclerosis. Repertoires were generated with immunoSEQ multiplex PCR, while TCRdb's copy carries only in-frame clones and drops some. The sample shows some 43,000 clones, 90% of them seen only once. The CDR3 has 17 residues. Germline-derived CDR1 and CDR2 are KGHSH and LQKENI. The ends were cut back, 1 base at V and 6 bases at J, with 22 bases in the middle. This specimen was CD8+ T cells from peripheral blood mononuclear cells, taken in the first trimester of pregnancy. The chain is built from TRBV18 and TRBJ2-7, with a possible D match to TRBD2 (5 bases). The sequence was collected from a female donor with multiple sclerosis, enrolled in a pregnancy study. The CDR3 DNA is TGTGCCAGCTCACCACTACTCAAGCCCTTTACACGGGGCGAGCAGTACTTC. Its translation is CASSPLLKPFTRGEQYF.